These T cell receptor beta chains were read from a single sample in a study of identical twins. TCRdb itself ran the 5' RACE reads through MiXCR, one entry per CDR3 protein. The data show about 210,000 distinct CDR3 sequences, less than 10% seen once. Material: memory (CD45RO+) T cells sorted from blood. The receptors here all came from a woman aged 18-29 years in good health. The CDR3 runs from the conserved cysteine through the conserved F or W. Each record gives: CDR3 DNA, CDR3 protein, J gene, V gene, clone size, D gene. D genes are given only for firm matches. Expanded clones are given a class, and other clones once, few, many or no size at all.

DNA: TGCGCCAGCAGCAAGGAGGCCCACTCCTACGAGCAGTACTTC
CDR3: CASSKEAHSYEQYF
J: TRBJ2-7
V: TRBV5-1
size: few
D: -

DNA: TGTGCCAGCAGCACCGGACAGGGGAATAGCAATCAGCCCCAGCATTTT
CDR3: CASSTGQGNSNQPQHF
J: TRBJ1-5
V: TRBV9
size: -
D: TRBD1

DNA: TGCAGCGTTGAGAGGCAGGGAGGGGAGACCCAGTACTTC
CDR3: CSVERQGGETQYF
J: TRBJ2-5
V: TRBV29-1
size: many
D: TRBD2

DNA: TGCAGCGTCGCGTACAAGAACACTGAAGCTTTCTTT
CDR3: CSVAYKNTEAFF
J: TRBJ1-1
V: TRBV29-1
size: -
D: -

DNA: TGTGCCAGCAGCTTATCTAGACGGGTCACTGAAGCTTTCTTT
CDR3: CASSLSRRVTEAFF
J: TRBJ1-1
V: TRBV11-2
size: few
D: -

DNA: TGTGCCAGCAGCGTAGGGGAAACTGGATCAGTGCAGTACTTC
CDR3: CASSVGETGSVQYF
J: TRBJ2-7
V: TRBV9
size: -
D: -

DNA: TGCAGCGTTGTAATCCCCGGGGAGCTGTTTTTT
CDR3: CSVVIPGELFF
J: TRBJ2-2
V: TRBV29-1
size: -
D: -

DNA: TGCAGCGTTGAAAGCCAGGGTACCTTCGAGCAGTACTTC
CDR3: CSVESQGTFEQYF
J: TRBJ2-7
V: TRBV29-1
size: few
D: -

DNA: TGCAGTGCTAACGACAGGGTAACGGTAGAGACCCAGTACTTC
CDR3: CSANDRVTVETQYF
J: TRBJ2-5
V: TRBV20-1
size: -
D: TRBD1

DNA: TGTGCCACCAGTTATAACGGAAACGATGAGCAGTTCTTC
CDR3: CATSYNGNDEQFF
J: TRBJ2-1
V: TRBV24-1
size: few
D: -

DNA: TGTGCCAGCAGTTCCTGGACTAGCGGGGGGTTCACAGATACGCAGTATTTT
CDR3: CASSSWTSGGFTDTQYF
J: TRBJ2-3
V: TRBV28
size: few
D: TRBD2

DNA: TGTGCCAGCAGAGACGGGGGTTACACCGGGGAGCTGTTTTTT
CDR3: CASRDGGYTGELFF
J: TRBJ2-2
V: TRBV7-9
size: -
D: -

DNA: TGTGCCAGCAGTACCAGCGGGAGGGAATACGAGCAGTACTTC
CDR3: CASSTSGREYEQYF
J: TRBJ2-7
V: TRBV27
size: few
D: TRBD2

DNA: TGTGCCAGCAGCTTAAGTAGAGGACACATCTATGAGCAGTTCTTC
CDR3: CASSLSRGHIYEQFF
J: TRBJ2-1
V: TRBV7-3
size: -
D: -

DNA: TGTGCCAGCAGTTTCCGACTTCAAGAGACCCAGTACTTC
CDR3: CASSFRLQETQYF
J: TRBJ2-5
V: TRBV11-2
size: -
D: -

DNA: TGTGCCAGCAGCCCGATGCGGAGCCACACTGAAGCTTTCTTT
CDR3: CASSPMRSHTEAFF
J: TRBJ1-1
V: TRBV7-8
size: many
D: -

DNA: TGCGCCAGCAAGCCAACGAGCACCGCGAGGGGAACCAGTCGGGATACGCAGTATTTT
CDR3: CASKPTSTARGTSRDTQYF
J: TRBJ2-3
V: TRBV4-3
size: -
D: -

DNA: TGCAGTGCCTCCCTTAGCGGGAGAGGGATTAACGAGCAGTACTTC
CDR3: CSASLSGRGINEQYF
J: TRBJ2-7
V: TRBV20-1
size: -
D: TRBD2

DNA: TGTGCTAGTGGTTTGGGGGGAGGGTGGTCCTACAATGAGCAGTTCTTC
CDR3: CASGLGGGWSYNEQFF
J: TRBJ2-1
V: TRBV12-5
size: few
D: TRBD2

DNA: TGTGCCAGCAGCGGGGGACAAACGAGCAATCAGCCCCAGCATTTT
CDR3: CASSGGQTSNQPQHF
J: TRBJ1-5
V: TRBV5-5
size: -
D: -

DNA: TGTGCCAGCTGGACAGTGCCGAGTGAGCAGTTCTTC
CDR3: CASWTVPSEQFF
J: TRBJ2-1
V: TRBV12-3/TRBV12-4
size: -
D: -

DNA: TGTGCCAGCAGCTTATACGCGGGGACTGAAGCTTTCTTT
CDR3: CASSLYAGTEAFF
J: TRBJ1-1
V: TRBV7-2
size: many
D: -

DNA: TGTGCCAGCAGCCAAGGAACAGCCTATAATTCACCCCTCCACTTT
CDR3: CASSQGTAYNSPLHF
J: TRBJ1-6
V: TRBV3-1
size: -
D: -

DNA: TGTGCCAGCAGCTCGACAGGGCATCAAGAGACCCAGTACTTC
CDR3: CASSSTGHQETQYF
J: TRBJ2-5
V: TRBV7-9
size: few
D: TRBD1

DNA: TGTGCCAGCAGCCGGGGACAGGCAGGGGAGACCCAGTACTTC
CDR3: CASSRGQAGETQYF
J: TRBJ2-5
V: TRBV7-3
size: few
D: TRBD1